The 5 T cell receptor beta chains listed next were all sequenced from one sample in a study of cytomegalovirus exposure and HLA in healthy donors. Libraries were prepared by immunoSEQ multiplex PCR; TCRdb keeps only in-frame clonotypes and omits some of them. Of roughly 70,000 clones listed, 85% to 95% are singletons. Source material: PBMCs. The receptors stem from a man between 18 and 35 years old in good health and CMV-seropositive.

The genes are TRBV28 and TRBJ1-2; perhaps TRBD1 as D (6 bases). Trimming removed 7 bases from V and 8 bases from J, with 17 bases in between. CDR3 length equals 13 residues. Germline V gives CDR1 MDHEN, CDR2 SYDVKM. This chain's CDR3 is CASKTSGVRGYTF. CDR3 DNA sequence: TGTGCCAGCAAAACGTCAGGGGTCCGAGGCTACACCTTC.

The J gene is TRBJ1-2, the V gene TRBV6-6; TRBD1 aligns across 9 bases. The CDR3 extends over 12 amino acids. Germline CDR1 is MNHNY and CDR2 is SVGAGI (reference sequence). Trimming at V came to 6 bases and at J to 6 bases, leaving 2 bases not matched to a gene. The CDR3, as DNA: TGTGCCAGCAGCCGACAGGGGGATGGCTACACCTTC. As protein: CASSRQGDGYTF.

The V and J genes are TRBV2 and TRBJ2-7; no reliable D call. The V gene's germline CDR1 is SNHLY and CDR2 FYNNEI. Trimming removed 0 bases at V and 7 bases at J, with 7 bases between. The CDR3 runs 12 residues. CDR3 DNA sequence: TGTGCCAGCAGTGAAGCGCAAACAGAGCAGTACTTC. Translating it yields CASSEAQTEQYF.

The rearrangement links TRBV7-2 to TRBJ2-5, with a tentative D call TRBD2 (5 bases). Trimming took 1 base from V and 2 from J, leaving 11 bases between them. The germline gives CDR1 SGHTA, CDR2 FQGNSA. The CDR3 consists of 15 residues. CDR3 bases: TGTGCCAGCAGCTTAGGAGGACTCTTACAAGAGACCCAGTACTTC. Its protein is CASSLGGLLQETQYF.

This chain joins TRBV18 and TRBJ2-4; TRBD1 agrees at 7 bases. V lost 6 bases to trimming and J lost 0 bases; unmatched junction nucleotides: 8. From germline, CDR1 is KGHSH and CDR2 LQKENI. The CDR3 is 16 amino acids. CDR3 protein: CASSPGQKLAKNIQYF. CDR3 DNA sequence: TGTGCCAGCTCTCCGGGACAGAAGTTAGCCAAAAACATTCAGTACTTC.